The 26 T cell receptor beta chains reported below all come from one sample, sequenced in a study of shared clonotypes between healthy human individuals. This table comes from immunoSEQ multiplex PCR, and its TCRdb copy is limited to in-frame clones, with some not included. The table includes 2 million to 2.5 million clones, 85% to 95% detected once. Sample: naive CD4+ T cells from PBMCs. Subset here: CD45RA+ positively selected. These receptors were obtained from a man between 18 and 29 years old in good health. Some clones in this sample may be carry-over from other donors' samples.

This rearrangement joins TRBV7-9 to TRBJ2-1, with D maybe TRBD2 (6 bases). The V gene lost 3 bases and the J gene lost 3 bases, with 15 bases spanning the gap. Germline V gene sequence: CDR1 SEHNR, CDR2 FQNEAQ (reference sequence). The CDR3 extends over 16 amino acids. CDR3 protein: CASSFWDLPNYNEQFF. DNA of the CDR3: TGTGCCAGCAGCTTTTGGGACTTACCAAACTACAATGAGCAGTTCTTC.

Remarks on this clone: Other DNA sequences in the sample encode the same CDR3. The chain uses TRBV5-1 and TRBJ1-2; perhaps TRBD1 as D (5 bases). V was clipped by 0 bases and J by 3 bases, with 6 bases between them. CDR3 size: 13 residues. Germline V gene data show CDR1 as SGHRS and CDR2 as YFSETQ. CDR3 nucleotide sequence: TGCGCCAGCAGCTTGGCGGGGGACTATGGCTACACCTTC. It is translated as CASSLAGDYGYTF.

The V and J genes are TRBV6-6 and TRBJ2-7; D possibly corresponds to TRBD1 (6 bases). The CDR3 has 13 amino acids. Trimming removed 5 bases from V and 1 base from J, with 9 bases in between. Germline V gene lookup returns CDR1 MNHNY and CDR2 SVGAGI (reference sequence). The CDR3 sequence: CASSLQGSYEQYF. The CDR3 DNA reads TGTGCCAGCAGTCTACAGGGTTCCTACGAGCAGTACTTC.

This chain connects TRBV19 to TRBJ1-1, with a possible D match to TRBD1 (5 bases). The length of the CDR3 is 15 residues. Looked up from germline, CDR1 is LNHDA and CDR2 is SQIVND (reference sequence). The V end lost 5 bases, the J end lost 3 bases, and 16 bases lay between the germline ends. For the CDR3, the DNA is TGTGCCAGTAGTGTGGGCAGGGACGGAGACACTGAAGCTTTCTTT. Residues: CASSVGRDGDTEAFF.

This clone was picked up one time. J is TRBJ2-2 and V is TRBV5-1, with 8 bases lining up with TRBD1. Germline V gene sequence: CDR1 SGHRS, CDR2 YFSETQ. V shed 4 bases, J shed 5 bases, and the junction held 7 bases outside the gene matches. CDR3 length: 15 residues. The DNA of the CDR3 is TGCGCCAGCAGCACCGGACAGGGCTGGACCGGGGAGCTGTTTTTT. This encodes CASSTGQGWTGELFF.

This clone was seen only once. The genes are TRBV5-8 and TRBJ2-7; tentative D call: TRBD1 (6 bases). Germline values: CDR1 SGHTS, CDR2 YDEGEE. The CDR3 contains 13 residues. V lost 4 bases and J 0 bases, leaving 8 bases between the germline ends. Here the CDR3 reads CASSGGYSYEQYF. The CDR3 region has the DNA TGTGCCAGCAGCGGGGGCTACTCCTACGAGCAGTACTTC.

Of note for this clone: Other nucleotide sequences from this sample produce the same CDR3. This chain connects TRBV5-1 to TRBJ1-1, with D uncertain. The CDR3 is 13 residues long. CDR1 SGHRS and CDR2 YFSETQ come from the germline V gene. The V end was cut by 2 bases, the J end by 1 base, with 6 bases between. CDR3 protein: CASSLRTNTEAFF. The DNA of the CDR3 is TGCGCCAGCAGCTTAAGGACGAACACTGAAGCTTTCTTT.

This clone is a singleton in its sample. The CDR3 DNA sequence: TGTGCCATCAGTGTGGCACGAGCGCAAGAGACCCAGTACTTC. This codes for CAISVARAQETQYF. The chain links TRBV10-3 to TRBJ2-5; D gene uncertain. The V end was cut by 4 bases, the J end by 2 bases, with 11 bases between. Germline CDR1 reads ENHRY; CDR2 reads SYGVKD. This CDR3 spans 14 amino acids.

The rearrangement links TRBV7-2 to TRBJ2-5; either TRBD1 or TRBD2 may supply D (6 bases each). This CDR3 has 13 amino acids. V dropped 1 base and J dropped 6 bases, with 9 bases sitting between them. Looked up from germline, CDR1 is SGHTA and CDR2 is FQGNSA. Here the CDR3 DNA reads TGTGCCAGCAGCTTAGGTGGGGGGCAGACCCAGTACTTC. This gives the protein CASSLGGGQTQYF.

A note on this clone: The sample holds other DNA sequences that translate to the same CDR3. DNA of the CDR3: TGCGCCAGCAGCTTGGGGCCGAGTAATGAGCAGTTCTTC. As protein: CASSLGPSNEQFF. The V gene is TRBV5-1, the J gene TRBJ2-1; no clear D. Germline V gene lookup returns CDR1 SGHRS and CDR2 YFSETQ. The CDR3 is made up of 13 amino acids. Trimming took 0 bases from V and 7 from J, leaving 8 bases between them.

The chain joins TRBV21-1 to TRBJ2-4; the tabulated D call, TRBD2, remains unverified against the DNA. TRBV21-1 is marked as a pseudogene. This CDR3 region has 16 residues. CDR3 DNA: TGTGCCAGCAGCAATCGGGACTGCAGAACCAAAAACATTCAGTACTTC. Translated, it gives CASSNRDCRTKNIQYF.

With respect to this clone: The sample contains more than one DNA sequence encoding this CDR3. The chain links TRBV5-1 to TRBJ2-5, with a tentative D call TRBD1 (5 bases). The CDR3 runs 14 residues. The germline CDR1 and CDR2 sequences are SGHRS and YFSETQ. The germline V and J ends were trimmed by 4 bases and 2 bases, with 12 bases remaining between them. The DNA for the CDR3 is TGCGCCAGCAGCCCGCAGGGCGGACAAGAGACCCAGTACTTC. It codes for CASSPQGGQETQYF.

This rearrangement joins TRBV29-1 to TRBJ2-5; TRBD2 might be the D (6 bases). The CDR3 runs to 16 residues. The ends were cut back, 2 bases at V and 9 bases at J, with 25 bases in the middle. Germline CDR1 SQVTM, CDR2 ANQGSEA. CDR3 sequence reads: CSVETTLRDSLGSQYF. The DNA for the CDR3 is TGCAGCGTTGAAACTACCCTACGGGACTCACTGGGGTCCCAGTACTTC.

This sequence joins TRBV6-5 and TRBJ1-2; D not resolved. V lost 8 bases and J lost 5, with 9 bases in between. Germline V CDR1 and CDR2: MNHEY, SVGAGI. This CDR3 contains 11 residues. CDR3 coding DNA: TGTGCCAGCTCTGGAAGGTATGGCTACACCTTC. Residues: CASSGRYGYTF.

This clone was found a few times. The gene calls are TRBV7-9 and TRBJ1-1, with 7 bases lining up with TRBD1. Losses at the gene ends were 5 bases for V and 1 base for J; bases not matched to a gene: 7. This CDR3 contains 15 residues. Germline lookup yields CDR1 SEHNR and CDR2 FQNEAQ (reference sequence). CDR3 residues: CASSIVYRGNTEAFF. The DNA for the CDR3 is TGTGCCAGCAGCATTGTATACAGGGGGAACACTGAAGCTTTCTTT.

The DNA for the CDR3 is TGTGCCAGCAGTTTTAGATGGAACACTGAAGCTTTCTTT. As protein: CASSFRWNTEAFF. This chain connects TRBV28 to TRBJ1-1; the D is unclear. The CDR3 length is 13 residues. With 3 bases removed from V and 1 base from J, the gap between germline ends came to 6 bases. CDR1 is MDHEN, CDR2 SYDVKM, per germline.

The V gene is TRBV6-1, the J gene TRBJ2-1; 9 positions agree with TRBD2. CDR1 and CDR2 from the germline V gene are MNHNS and SASEGT. This CDR3 comprises 17 residues. The trim removed 0 bases at V and 2 bases at J, leaving 5 bases unmatched. The DNA for the CDR3 is TGTGCCAGCAGTGAAGCGGGATTAGCGGGAGCCTACAATGAGCAGTTCTTC. As protein: CASSEAGLAGAYNEQFF.

The chain recombines TRBV14 with TRBJ1-4; TRBD1 aligns across 9 bases. CDR3 length: 13 amino acids. V shed 8 bases and J 5 bases; nucleotides not matched to a gene: 3. The germline CDR1 and CDR2 sequences are SGHDN and FVKESK. CDR3 nucleotides: TGTGCCAGCCGGGACAGGGCAAATGAAAAACTGTTTTTT. This encodes CASRDRANEKLFF.

This clone turned up a few times. The same CDR3 arises from other DNA sequences in this sample as well. The genes are TRBV9 and TRBJ2-7, with 7 bases identical to TRBD1. The CDR3 has 14 residues. Trimming removed 0 bases from V and 1 base from J; junction bases left unmatched: 1. Germline V gives CDR1 SGDLS, CDR2 YYNGEE. The CDR3 nucleotides are TGTGCCAGCAGCGTAGCGGGACAGTCCTACGAGCAGTACTTC. This codes for CASSVAGQSYEQYF.

The chain joins TRBV27 to TRBJ2-2, with 9 bases aligning to TRBD1. J lost 1 base, V lost 1 base, and 1 base had no gene match. The CDR3 spans 16 residues. The germline V gene encodes CDR1 MNHEY and CDR2 SMNVEV (reference sequence). The CDR3 region is CASSLLGQGNTGELFF. The CDR3 DNA is TGTGCCAGCAGTTTATTGGGACAGGGGAACACCGGGGAGCTGTTTTTT.

The V call is TRBV5-1, the J call TRBJ2-7, with TRBD2 matching 7 bases. This CDR3 comprises 14 residues. The V gene end was trimmed by 3 bases and the J gene end by 3 bases; junction bases not matched to a gene: 6. The germline V gene has CDR1 SGHRS and CDR2 YFSETQ. The CDR3 loop reads CASSSFLAGYEQYF. The CDR3, as DNA: TGCGCCAGCAGCTCGTTTTTAGCGGGCTACGAGCAGTACTTC. Full variable domain (outside the CDR3, taken from reference TRBV5-1 and TRBJ2-7): KAGVTQTPRYLIKTRGQQVTLSCSPISGHRSVSWYQQTPGQGLQFLFEYFSETQRNKGNFPGRFSGRQFSNSRSEMNVSTLELGDSALYLCASSSFLAGYEQYFGPGTRLTVT.

The chain employs TRBV7-9 and TRBJ2-1; D might be TRBD2 (6 bases). This CDR3 comprises 16 residues. Germline V gene lookup returns CDR1 SEHNR and CDR2 FQNEAQ (reference sequence). Trimming stripped 5 bases from V and 7 bases from J, with 21 bases between. For the CDR3, the DNA is TGTGCCAGCAGCCCAGCGGTGGCGGGGAGGAAAAATGAGCAGTTCTTC. It translates to CASSPAVAGRKNEQFF.

The CDR3 nucleotides are TGTGCCAGCAGCTTAGGGGGACAGGGTACCTACGAGCAGTACTTC. This gives the protein CASSLGGQGTYEQYF. This rearrangement joins TRBV7-8 to TRBJ2-7; 9 nucleotides agree with TRBD1. Germline V CDR1 and CDR2: SGHVS, FQNEAQ. V lost 1 base and J lost 2; bases outside the gene matches: 3. This CDR3 spans 15 amino acids.

V usage is TRBV28 and J usage is TRBJ2-7, with 9 bases matching TRBD2. This CDR3 has 16 amino acids. Trimming cost V 4 bases and J 0 bases; bases outside gene matches: 7. CDR1 and CDR2 from the germline V gene are MDHEN and SYDVKM. The CDR3 region is CASSSFLAGNSYEQYF. The CDR3 region has the DNA TGTGCCAGCAGTTCGTTTCTAGCGGGGAACTCCTACGAGCAGTACTTC.

The CDR3 DNA follows: TGCGCCAGCAGCCAAGGGGTTGGACAGTACCAAGAGACCCAGTACTTC. It specifies CASSQGVGQYQETQYF. The J gene is TRBJ2-5, the V gene TRBV4-1; weak D call: TRBD1 (6 bases). The CDR3 has 16 amino acids. CDR1 is MGHRA and CDR2 is YSYEKL in the germline V gene. The V gene lost 1 base and the J gene lost 0 bases, with 12 bases spanning the gap.

This clone was seen once. This sample includes further DNA sequences coding for the same CDR3. This chain joins TRBV7-3 and TRBJ2-1, with TRBD1 as a possible D gene (6 bases). CDR1 and CDR2 from the germline V gene are SGHTA and FQGTGA. This CDR3 has 14 amino acids. The V end was cut by 6 bases, the J end by 0 bases, with 9 bases between. The CDR3 region has the DNA TGTGCCAGCAGTACAGGGACCTCCTACAATGAGCAGTTCTTC. This translates into CASSTGTSYNEQFF. Filled out from reference TRBV7-3 and TRBJ2-1, the complete variable domain reads GAGVSQTPSNKVTEKGKYVELRCDPISGHTALYWYRQSLGQGPEFLIYFQGTGAADDSGLPNDRFFAVRPEGSVSTLKIQRTERGDSAVYLCASSTGTSYNEQFFGPGTRLTVL.